This TCR beta chain was obtained from a study of blood T cell repertoires in COVID-19. The repertoire was sequenced with immunoSEQ multiplex PCR; TCRdb's copy has only in-frame clones and lacks some. In the table there are 55,000 to 70,000 clones, around 87% of which are singletons. Germline trimming cut 5 bases from V and 6 bases from J; bases unmatched to any gene: 2. The CDR3 extends over 13 amino acids. The chain carries TRBV12-3 or TRBV12-4 and TRBJ2-5; 11 bases agree with TRBD1. Sequences were obtained from peripheral blood. The sequence derives from a man in his sixties with active or convalescent COVID-19. The CDR3 nucleotides are TGTGCCAGCAGTGGGACAGGGGGAAAGACCCAGTACTTC. It specifies CASSGTGGKTQYF.